The 5 T cell receptor beta chains reported below all come from one sample, sequenced in a study of shared T cell receptors in the human thymus. Assay: immunoSEQ multiplex PCR; the TCRdb copy retains only in-frame clones and omits some. This sample has 550,000 to 800,000 clones, with roughly 85% found just once. These data were also reused for a study on human thymus T cells.

The material sequenced was thymocytes. The receptors shown here come from a girl under two years old with a congenital heart defect.

The chain uses TRBV5-5 and TRBJ1-6, with 8 bases matching TRBD1. V dropped 4 bases and J dropped 3; count of bases not matched to a gene: 9. This CDR3 is built from 17 residues. Germline CDR1 is SGHKS and CDR2 is YYEKEE (reference sequence). Here the CDR3 DNA reads TGTGCCAGCAGCCCCCTCGGGACAGGCTTCTATAATTCACCCCTCCACTTT. Residues: CASSPLGTGFYNSPLHF.

V usage is TRBV7-9 and J usage is TRBJ2-6; D may be TRBD2 (5 bases). V shed 5 bases and J shed 0 bases, with 11 bases lying between them. Germline V gene sequence: CDR1 SEHNR, CDR2 FQNEAQ (reference sequence). The length of the CDR3 is 16 residues. CDR3 coding DNA: TGTGCCAGCAGCCCACGTGACTACTCTGGGGCCAACGTCCTGACTTTC. Residues: CASSPRDYSGANVLTF. The full variable domain, completed using reference TRBV7-9 and TRBJ2-6, is DTGVSQNPRHKITKRGQNVTFRCDPISEHNRLYWYRQTLGQGPEFLTYFQNEAQLEKSRLLSDRFSAERPKGSFSTLEIQRTEQGDSAMYLCASSPRDYSGANVLTFGAGSRLTVL.

This clone is a singleton in its sample. This chain links TRBV5-6 with TRBJ2-7, with 7 bases that match TRBD2. The germline CDR1 and CDR2 sequences are SGHDT and YYEEEE. This CDR3 has 14 residues. V lost 2 bases to trimming and J lost 4 bases; unmatched junction nucleotides: 6. For the CDR3, the DNA is TGTGCCAGCAGCTTTGGGGGGGACGGGTACGAGCAGTACTTC. It translates to CASSFGGDGYEQYF. The whole variable domain, remainder taken from reference TRBV5-6 and TRBJ2-7, is DAGVTQSPTHLIKTRGQQVTLRCSPKSGHDTVSWYQQALGQGPQFIFQYYEEEERQRGNFPDRFSGHQFPNYSSELNVNALLLGDSALYLCASSFGGDGYEQYFGPGTRLTVT.

Only a few counts were recorded for this clone. The chain is built from TRBV11-2 and TRBJ1-2; 8 bases fit TRBD1. In germline, CDR1 is SGHAT, CDR2 FQNNGV. V gave up 5 bases and J gave up 0 bases; unmatched junction bases: 5. The CDR3 covers 15 residues. CDR3 nucleotides: TGTGCCAGCAGCAACGACAGGGGCTCTAACTATGGCTACACCTTC. It encodes CASSNDRGSNYGYTF.

In nucleotides, the CDR3 is TGCGCCAGCAGTGAGTTTGGACTAGCGGGGGGGCCGTCAAATACGCAGTATTTT. Translating gives CASSEFGLAGGPSNTQYF. V gene TRBV10-1 combines with J gene TRBJ2-3; 15 positions match TRBD2. The V gene's germline CDR1 is WNHNN and CDR2 SYGVQD (reference sequence). The V gene end was trimmed by 1 base and the J gene end by 7 bases; junction bases not matched to a gene: 9. The CDR3 covers 18 residues.